These 29 T cell receptor beta chains originate from one sample sequenced in a study of control samples from healthy donors and cancer patients. Profiled with immunoSEQ multiplex PCR; TCRdb holds only in-frame clones, not every one. In the table there are 65,000 to 100,000 clones, around 87% of which are singletons. The sample taken for sequencing was blood. These receptors all stem from a man aged 50-60 years in good health.

This chain links TRBV20-1 with TRBJ2-3; TRBD1 might be the D (5 bases). The germline V gene encodes CDR1 DFQATT and CDR2 SNEGSKA (reference sequence). V was clipped by 3 bases and J by 0 bases, with 16 bases between them. CDR3 size: 16 residues. Here the CDR3 DNA reads TGCAGTGCTAGTTCGCAGGGTCGTCTTAGCACAGATACGCAGTATTTT. Translation gives CSASSQGRLSTDTQYF.

This chain connects TRBV18 to TRBJ2-7; D is uncertain. The V gene lost 2 bases and the J gene lost 3 bases, with 8 bases spanning the gap. This CDR3 is 13 amino acids long. Germline V gives CDR1 KGHSH, CDR2 LQKENI. The CDR3 reads CASSPLDGYEQYV. Written as DNA, the CDR3 is TGTGCCAGCTCACCATTGGACGGCTACGAGCAGTACGTC.

The chain couples TRBV4-3 to TRBJ1-4; D gene unclear. The germline gives CDR1 LGHNA, CDR2 YSLEER. The CDR3 is 15 amino acids. Trimming pared 5 bases from V and 0 bases from J, leaving 10 bases between. The chain's CDR3 is CASSSGSATNEKLFF. The CDR3 DNA reads as TGCGCCAGCAGCTCCGGGAGTGCAACTAATGAAAAACTGTTTTTT.

The V call is TRBV11-1, the J call TRBJ2-7; 8 nucleotides agree with TRBD2. J lost 2 bases, V lost 3 bases, and 3 bases had no gene match. This CDR3 is built from 14 residues. Looked up from germline, CDR1 is SGHAT and CDR2 is FQDESV (reference sequence). Here the CDR3 reads CASSFGSGTYEQYF. Here the CDR3 DNA reads TGTGCCAGCAGCTTTGGTAGCGGGACCTACGAGCAGTACTTC.

This sequence joins TRBV9 and TRBJ1-1, with D unclear. In germline, CDR1 is SGDLS, CDR2 YYNGEE. Trimming removed 4 bases from V and 2 bases from J, with 9 bases in between. This CDR3 is built from 13 residues. Written as DNA, the CDR3 is TGTGCCAGCAGCTTCTCTCGTAACACTGAAGCTTTCTTT. Translating it yields CASSFSRNTEAFF.

This clone was picked up a small number of times. This chain links TRBV11-3 with TRBJ2-4; the D is unclear. V was pared by 5 bases and J by 6 bases, with 8 bases between. The CDR3 is made up of 12 amino acids. Germline CDR1 SGHNT, CDR2 YENEEA. CDR3 DNA: TGTGCCAGCAGCGAACAGTTAAACATTCAGTACTTC. Translated: CASSEQLNIQYF.

This chain connects TRBV3-1 (or the pseudogene TRBV3-2) to TRBJ1-2, with D unclear. V lost 1 base and J lost 0, with 15 bases in between. Germline V gene data show CDR1 as LGHDT and CDR2 as YNNKEL (reference sequence). The CDR3 covers 17 residues. CDR3 residues: CASSQVLRTASNYGYTF. CDR3 sequence (DNA): TGTGCCAGCAGCCAAGTTTTGCGAACCGCGTCTAACTATGGCTACACCTTC.

This clone was counted only a few times. The chain links TRBV5-6 to TRBJ1-2; TRBD1 aligns across 9 bases. CDR1 SGHDT and CDR2 YYEEEE come from the germline V gene. The trim removed 3 bases at V and 6 bases at J, leaving 9 bases unmatched. The CDR3 is made up of 15 amino acids. This CDR3 is CASSSYGTGNNGYTF. DNA of the CDR3: TGTGCCAGCAGCTCATATGGGACAGGGAATAATGGCTACACCTTC.

The chain joins TRBV15 to TRBJ1-5; no definite D call. With 0 bases removed from V and 7 bases from J, the gap between germline ends came to 7 bases. The CDR3 contains 13 residues. CDR1 and CDR2 (germline): LNHNV, YYDKDF (reference sequence). The CDR3: CATSRDRLQPQHF. The CDR3 DNA sequence: TGTGCCACCAGCAGAGATCGGCTCCAGCCCCAGCATTTT.

This chain uses TRBV30 with TRBJ2-7; 9 bases line up with TRBD2. In germline, CDR1 is GTSNPN, CDR2 SVGIG (reference sequence). The CDR3 consists of 13 residues. The ends lost 7 bases at V and 7 bases at J; junction bases unmatched: 11. CDR3 region: CALEVRREGEQYF. The CDR3 DNA is TGTGCCTTGGAGGTTAGGCGGGAGGGAGAGCAGTACTTC.

The chain joins TRBV7-9 to TRBJ2-5; 13 nucleotides align to TRBD2. Trimming took 5 bases from V and 5 from J; bases not matched to a gene: 11. Germline CDR1 SEHNR, CDR2 FQNEAQ (reference sequence). This CDR3 is built from 17 residues. The CDR3 loop is CASSPRGLAGESETQYF. CDR3 nucleotide sequence: TGTGCCAGCAGCCCCCGAGGACTAGCGGGAGAGAGTGAGACCCAGTACTTC.

V gene TRBV4-1 combines with J gene TRBJ1-1, with D maybe TRBD1 (5 bases). CDR3 length: 15 amino acids. Trimming shortened V by 5 bases and J by 2 bases, and 15 bases separated the two germline ends. Germline CDR1 is MGHRA and CDR2 is YSYEKL. CDR3: CASSKVSGQNTEAFF. The CDR3 DNA reads as TGCGCCAGCAGCAAGGTGTCAGGACAAAACACTGAAGCTTTCTTT.

The count of this clone is one. The rearrangement uses TRBV11-3 and TRBJ2-7; 12 nucleotides line up with TRBD2. Germline V gives CDR1 SGHNT, CDR2 YENEEA. The length of the CDR3 is 17 residues. The J segment lost 2 bases and the V segment lost 5 bases, leaving 10 bases of the junction unmatched. The CDR3 coding sequence is TGTGCCAGCAGCCTAATCTACCGGACTAGCGGGGCCTACGAGCAGTACTTC. Translated: CASSLIYRTSGAYEQYF.

The gene calls are TRBV28 and TRBJ1-5, with D uncertain. This CDR3 comprises 13 residues. Per germline, CDR1 MDHEN and CDR2 SYDVKM. With 3 bases removed from V and 3 bases from J, the gap between germline ends came to 6 bases. The CDR3 nucleotides read TGTGCCAGCAGTTTCCAGGTCAATCAGCCCCAGCATTTT. Protein product: CASSFQVNQPQHF.

This clone has a handful of counts. This chain joins TRBV5-6 and TRBJ1-4; TRBD1 might be the D (5 bases). V lost 4 bases and J lost 0, with 13 bases in between. This CDR3 region has 16 residues. Germline V lookup: CDR1 SGHDT, CDR2 YYEEEE. The CDR3 DNA is TGTGCCAGCAGCAAGGACACGGGTGCAACTAATGAAAAACTGTTTTTT. Its translation is CASSKDTGATNEKLFF.

The rearrangement joins TRBV11-1 to TRBJ1-1; D is unclear. This CDR3 contains 12 residues. The V and J ends lost 2 bases and 4 bases respectively, with 5 bases between them. Germline V lookup: CDR1 SGHAT, CDR2 FQDESV (reference sequence). In DNA form, the CDR3 reads TGTGCCAGCAGCTTAACGGTCACTGAAGCTTTCTTT. It specifies CASSLTVTEAFF.

The genes are TRBV5-1 and TRBJ1-4; the D gene is possibly TRBD1 (6 bases). This CDR3 has 15 amino acids. Germline loops: CDR1 SGHRS, CDR2 YFSETQ. Trimming pared 6 bases from V and 3 bases from J, leaving 15 bases between. CDR3 nucleotide sequence: TGCGCCAGCACCTCGGGGGCTGGAGCTAATGAAAAACTGTTTTTT. It is translated as CASTSGAGANEKLFF. Together with reference TRBV5-1 and TRBJ1-4, the CDR3 gives the full variable domain: KAGVTQTPRYLIKTRGQQVTLSCSPISGHRSVSWYQQTPGQGLQFLFEYFSETQRNKGNFPGRFSGRQFSNSRSEMNVSTLELGDSALYLCASTSGAGANEKLFFGSGTQLSVL.

This clone has more than one count but fewer than ten. The rearrangement joins TRBV4-3 to TRBJ2-7; D unresolved. Germline CDR1 and CDR2: LGHNA and YSLEER. Trimming stripped 0 bases from V and 3 bases from J, with 9 bases between. The length of the CDR3 is 14 residues. The CDR3 is CASSQDLGYYEQYF. In DNA, the CDR3 is TGCGCCAGCAGCCAAGATCTGGGCTACTACGAGCAGTACTTC.

The chain is built from TRBV7-8 and TRBJ1-2; TRBD1 matches 10 bases. V dropped 1 base and J dropped 4; count of bases not matched to a gene: 6. Germline CDR1 reads SGHVS; CDR2 reads FQNEAQ. The CDR3 has 16 residues. The CDR3 bases are TGTGCCAGCAGCTTAGTGACCGGGACAGGGGCCTATGGCTACACCTTC. This sequence encodes CASSLVTGTGAYGYTF.

The V and J genes are TRBV18 and TRBJ1-2, with TRBD1 matching over 8 bases. This CDR3 has 15 amino acids. The junction had 6 bases not matched to a gene; V was cut back by 3 bases and J by 3 bases. Per germline, CDR1 KGHSH and CDR2 LQKENI. CDR3 in amino acids: CASSPSTGEDYGYTF. The CDR3 coding sequence is TGTGCCAGCTCACCTTCGACAGGGGAGGACTATGGCTACACCTTC.

The gene calls are TRBV24-1 and TRBJ2-2; no reliable D call. Germline CDR1 and CDR2: KGHDR and SFDVKD. V was shortened by 3 bases and J by 0 bases, with 7 bases between the two germline ends. This CDR3 region has 15 residues. CDR3 residues: CATSDVTANTGELFF. The CDR3, as DNA: TGTGCCACCAGTGATGTTACGGCGAACACCGGGGAGCTGTTTTTT.

This sequence joins TRBV4-2 and TRBJ2-1, with D perhaps matching TRBD1 (6 bases). The CDR3 contains 15 residues. The germline CDR1 and CDR2 sequences are LGHNA and YNFKEQ. The ends were cut back, 1 base at V and 1 base at J, with 8 bases in the middle. CDR3 region: CASSQVTGSYNEQFF. In DNA, the CDR3 is TGTGCCAGCAGCCAAGTGACAGGTTCCTACAATGAGCAGTTCTTC.

This clone was seen only once. The chain joins TRBV20-1 to TRBJ1-4; no clear D gene. The CDR3 runs to 12 residues. V was pared by 3 bases and J by 5 bases, with 7 bases between. Germline values: CDR1 DFQATT, CDR2 SNEGSKA (reference sequence). This CDR3 is CSASIRNEKLFF. The CDR3 bases are TGCAGTGCTAGTATCAGGAATGAAAAACTGTTTTTT.

The V gene is TRBV21-1, the J gene TRBJ1-1. TRBV21-1 corresponds to a pseudogene. The CDR3 sequence is 16 residues long. The CDR3 here is CASSKESQGGDTEAFF. CDR3 bases: TGTGCCAGCAGCAAAGAGTCCCAGGGAGGTGACACTGAAGCTTTCTTT.

The V and J genes are TRBV5-1 and TRBJ1-4; 7 nucleotides agree with TRBD1. Germline CDR1 SGHRS, CDR2 YFSETQ. The junction had 4 bases not matched to a gene; V was cut back by 1 base and J by 7 bases. The CDR3 extends over 14 amino acids. The CDR3 nucleotides are TGCGCCAGCAGCTTGACAGGGGCCGGTGAAAAACTGTTTTTT. This sequence encodes CASSLTGAGEKLFF.

This rearrangement joins TRBV28 to TRBJ2-4, with unresolved D. The CDR3 runs 14 residues. Deletions cut 5 bases from V and 6 bases from J, with 14 bases between. Germline V lookup: CDR1 MDHEN, CDR2 SYDVKM. The CDR3 sequence: CASSPGALRNIQYF. The CDR3 coding sequence is TGTGCCAGCAGTCCTGGAGCCTTGCGAAACATTCAGTACTTC.

The gene calls are TRBV30 and TRBJ2-7; D may correspond to TRBD1 or TRBD2 (5 bases each). The CDR3 has 13 residues. CDR1 is GTSNPN, CDR2 SVGIG, per germline (reference sequence). Trimming pared 2 bases from V and 1 base from J, leaving 9 bases between. In DNA, the CDR3 is TGTGCCTGGAGTCTGGGGACGTCCTACGAGCAGTACTTC. It translates to CAWSLGTSYEQYF.

The rearrangement uses TRBV7-6 and TRBJ2-1; TRBD2 aligns across 8 bases. The germline CDR1 and CDR2 sequences are SGHVS and FNYEAQ. CDR3 length equals 15 residues. J lost 6 bases, V lost 1 base, and 5 bases had no gene match. CDR3 protein: CASSLGAGVLNEQFF. CDR3 DNA: TGTGCCAGCAGCTTAGGAGCGGGGGTTCTCAATGAGCAGTTCTTC.

The rearrangement joins TRBV6-5 to TRBJ1-5; TRBD1 might be the D (5 bases). Trimming left V 6 bases short and J 5 bases short, with 14 bases between. The length of the CDR3 is 14 residues. Looked up from germline, CDR1 is MNHEY and CDR2 is SVGAGI. The CDR3 region is CASRPGRVDQPQHF. In DNA form, the CDR3 reads TGTGCCAGCAGACCAGGGAGGGTCGATCAGCCCCAGCATTTT.